The 24 T cell receptor beta chains below come from one sample, sequenced in a study of cytomegalovirus exposure and HLA in healthy donors listed by TCRdb under 2017. The library was prepared using the immunoSEQ multiplex PCR assay. For the multiplex PCR, a mixture combining 60 forward primers for TCR Vbeta segments and 13 reverse primers for TCR Jbeta segments was used. Sourced from immuneACCESS, this table was stored by TCRdb with only in-frame sequences that have V and J called. A share of the clones is absent; for the studies checked, an unresolved V gene accounts for under half, and the remainder has no known explanation. In all, the sample holds around 150,000 clones, and around four fifths of those were seen once. The top ten hold around 1.3% of the sample. Sequenced input: PBMCs. Receptors were obtained from a woman in her 50s in good health and CMV-seronegative.

This chain links TRBV5-1 with TRBJ2-5; D possibly corresponds to TRBD1 (6 bases). CDR3 size: 14 residues. Trimming removed 2 bases at V and 5 bases at J, with 13 bases between. CDR1 is SGHRS and CDR2 is YFSETQ in the germline V gene. In DNA form, the CDR3 reads TGCGCCAGCAGCTTACAGGGTCCGGGGGAGACCCAGTACTTC. This sequence encodes CASSLQGPGETQYF.

The V gene is TRBV7-9, the J gene TRBJ1-1, with D perhaps matching TRBD1 (5 bases). CDR3 length equals 13 residues. V was clipped by 4 bases and J by 2 bases, with 8 bases between them. Germline CDR1 is SEHNR and CDR2 is FQNEAQ (reference sequence). CDR3 residues: CASSSQGNTEAFF. In DNA form, the CDR3 reads TGTGCCAGCAGCTCCCAGGGAAACACTGAAGCTTTCTTT. The variable domain in full, with the rest retrieved from reference TRBV7-9 and TRBJ1-1, is DTGVSQNPRHKITKRGQNVTFRCDPISEHNRLYWYRQTLGQGPEFLTYFQNEAQLEKSRLLSDRFSAERPKGSFSTLEIQRTEQGDSAMYLCASSSQGNTEAFFGQGTRLTVV.

In this sample, this clone turned up a few times. The J gene is TRBJ2-1, the V gene TRBV5-6; a weak D match, TRBD1 (5 bases). V lost 0 bases and J 7 bases, leaving 8 bases between the germline ends. The CDR3 is made up of 13 amino acids. Germline CDR1 reads SGHDT; CDR2 reads YYEEEE. In nucleotides, the CDR3 is TGTGCCAGCAGCTTGGTGGCAGGGAATGAGCAGTTCTTC. This encodes CASSLVAGNEQFF.

J is TRBJ1-2 and V is TRBV5-6, with unresolved D. Trimming removed 3 bases at V and 5 bases at J, with 17 bases between. The CDR3 has 15 amino acids. Per germline, CDR1 SGHDT and CDR2 YYEEEE. The DNA for the CDR3 is TGTGCCAGCAGCTATAGTGAACCGCTCCCATATGGCTACACCTTC. Translating it yields CASSYSEPLPYGYTF.

The chain recombines TRBV7-2 with TRBJ1-5; the D gene is possibly TRBD1 (5 bases). The CDR3 consists of 14 residues. The ends were cut back, 2 bases at V and 6 bases at J, with 11 bases in the middle. CDR1 and CDR2 (germline): SGHTA, FQGNSA. This CDR3 is CASSLLGPGQPQHF. CDR3 sequence (DNA): TGTGCCAGCAGCTTATTGGGGCCGGGTCAGCCCCAGCATTTT.

The chain links TRBV10-3 to TRBJ2-2, with 8 bases identical to TRBD2. With 2 bases clipped from V and 1 base from J, the junction kept 0 bases outside the gene matches. Germline lookup yields CDR1 ENHRY and CDR2 SYGVKD. The CDR3 loop spans 15 amino acids. The CDR3 here is CAISETSGNTGELFF. The CDR3 DNA reads as TGTGCCATCAGTGAGACTAGCGGGAACACCGGGGAGCTGTTTTTT.

The sample holds one count of this clone. The rearrangement uses TRBV4-2 and TRBJ2-2; the match to TRBD2 covers 13 bases. V trimming: 0 bases; J trimming: 3 bases; junction bases outside the gene matches: 4. There are 18 residues in the CDR3. CDR1 and CDR2 (germline): LGHNA, YNFKEQ. The CDR3 DNA reads TGTGCCAGCAGCCAAGAACTAGCGGGAGGGCCGCACACCGGGGAGCTGTTTTTT. Its translation is CASSQELAGGPHTGELFF.

The chain joins TRBV30 to TRBJ1-3; 7 bases match TRBD1. CDR1 is GTSNPN, CDR2 SVGIG, per germline (reference sequence). The CDR3 covers 15 residues. J lost 0 bases, V lost 1 base, and 3 bases had no gene match. DNA of the CDR3: TGTGCCTGGAGTGCAGGGGGGAGCTCTGGAAACACCATATATTTT. Encoded protein: CAWSAGGSSGNTIYF.

The gene calls are TRBV28 and TRBJ1-5, with 7 bases lining up with TRBD1. Germline V gives CDR1 MDHEN, CDR2 SYDVKM. CDR3 length: 14 amino acids. The junction had 7 bases not matched to a gene; V was cut back by 5 bases and J by 6 bases. The CDR3 sequence: CASSRTGVGQPQHF. The CDR3 nucleotides read TGTGCCAGCAGTAGAACAGGGGTAGGTCAGCCCCAGCATTTT.

The sample holds a few counts of this clone. The chain joins TRBV7-8 to TRBJ2-5; 9 bases map to TRBD1. The tail of the sequence fits TRBJ2-7 better, so the J call may be wrong. There are 18 residues in the CDR3. CDR1 and CDR2 from the germline V gene are SGHVS and FQNEAQ. CDR3 bases: TGTGCCAGCAGCCCGGACAGGGGCCGTATAAGGAGCTCCTACGAGCAGTACTTC. Translating gives CASSPDRGRIRSSYEQYF.

This clone was counted only a few times. The V and J genes are TRBV27 and TRBJ1-1; a possible D gene is TRBD1 (6 bases). Germline values: CDR1 MNHEY, CDR2 SMNVEV (reference sequence). CDR3 length: 14 residues. V lost 5 bases and J 2 bases, leaving 12 bases between the germline ends. CDR3 sequence: CASSPPGVNTEAFF. The CDR3 DNA reads TGTGCCAGCAGTCCCCCAGGGGTTAACACTGAAGCTTTCTTT.

The chain is built from TRBV5-4 and TRBJ2-3, with TRBD2 matching 12 bases. The CDR3 spans 16 residues. From germline, CDR1 is SGHNT and CDR2 YYREEE (reference sequence). The V and J ends lost 1 base and 6 bases, in that order; junction bases with no gene match: 6. CDR3 nucleotides: TGTGCCAGCAGCTTGAGTGTGCTAGCGGGAGGGGATACGCAGTATTTT. Encoded protein: CASSLSVLAGGDTQYF.

V gene TRBV28 combines with J gene TRBJ2-3; 7 bases align to TRBD1. Per germline, CDR1 MDHEN and CDR2 SYDVKM. V gave up 2 bases and J gave up 5 bases; unmatched junction bases: 10. This CDR3 has 16 amino acids. The CDR3, as DNA: TGTGCCAGCAGTTTAATCGGGACAGTCAGAGGAGATACGCAGTATTTT. Protein product: CASSLIGTVRGDTQYF.

The chain is built from TRBV7-2 and TRBJ2-7; 9 bases agree with TRBD2. This CDR3 comprises 16 residues. CDR1 and CDR2 (germline): SGHTA, FQGNSA. The V segment lost 2 bases and the J segment 4 bases; nucleotides outside the gene matches: 9. The CDR3 DNA follows: TGTGCCAGCAGCTTATCCCGCGGGAGGGCCACTTACGAGCAGTACTTC. The encoded protein is CASSLSRGRATYEQYF.

A few counts support this clone. The chain employs TRBV19 and TRBJ2-1, with D maybe TRBD1 (5 bases). V was trimmed by 5 bases and J by 4 bases, leaving 18 bases between them. The CDR3 totals 16 residues. Germline CDR1 reads LNHDA; CDR2 reads SQIVND (reference sequence). The CDR3 nucleotides read TGTGCCAGTAGTTTAGTGGGGCAGCGAGATTACAATGAGCAGTTCTTC. It translates to CASSLVGQRDYNEQFF.

The chain employs TRBV28 and TRBJ2-1; D unresolved. V lost 5 bases and J 9 bases, leaving 11 bases between the germline ends. The germline V gene has CDR1 MDHEN and CDR2 SYDVKM. The CDR3 totals 12 residues. This CDR3 reads CASSLVFGEQFF. The CDR3 nucleotides read TGTGCCAGCAGTCTGGTCTTCGGTGAGCAGTTCTTC.

The chain links TRBV19 to TRBJ1-4, with D possibly TRBD1 on 5 matching bases. The CDR3 is 14 residues long. Trimming pared 6 bases from V and 6 bases from J, leaving 14 bases between. Germline loops: CDR1 LNHDA, CDR2 SQIVND (reference sequence). The CDR3 DNA is TGTGCCAGTAGAGGGGTCGCGGTCGATGAAAAACTGTTTTTT. This translates into CASRGVAVDEKLFF.

The chain couples TRBV28 to TRBJ2-5; 8 bases are shared with TRBD2. Unmatched junction bases numbered 12, after V lost 5 bases and J lost 1 base. The length of the CDR3 is 17 residues. The germline V gene encodes CDR1 MDHEN and CDR2 SYDVKM. Written as DNA, the CDR3 is TGTGCCAGCAGTGTACGGGTCGCGGGGGGTTTCCAAGAGACCCAGTACTTC. This translates into CASSVRVAGGFQETQYF. Looking up the rest from reference TRBV28 and TRBJ2-5 gives the full variable domain: DVKVTQSSRYLVKRTGEKVFLECVQDMDHENMFWYRQDPGLGLRLIYFSYDVKMKEKGDIPEGYSVSREKKERFSLILESASTNQTSMYLCASSVRVAGGFQETQYFGPGTRLLVL.

This chain joins TRBV7-9 and TRBJ1-3; possibly TRBD1 for D (6 bases). Trimming pared 5 bases from V and 2 bases from J, leaving 13 bases between. The germline CDR1 and CDR2 sequences are SEHNR and FQNEAQ (reference sequence). This CDR3 region has 15 residues. The CDR3 DNA reads TGTGCCAGCAGCCCGGTGCAGGGGCCTGGAAACACCATATATTTT. Translation: CASSPVQGPGNTIYF.

Details on this clone: At one of its ends the junction is not consistent with the germline gene, which may arise from a read error. The rearrangement links TRBV7-7 to TRBJ2-1; 11 bases line up with TRBD2. CDR3 size: 17 residues. Germline CDR1 SSHAT, CDR2 FNYEAQ (reference sequence). The CDR3 nucleotides read TGTGCTAGCAGCTTAGGATGGCTAGCGGGAGGAAACAATGAGCAGTTCTTC. Residues: CASSLGWLAGGNNEQFF.

The CDR3 DNA is TGTGCCAGCAGCCGAAGACTAGCGAACCAAGAGACCCAGTACTTC. Translation gives CASSRRLANQETQYF. This sequence joins TRBV5-4 and TRBJ2-5; 8 bases fit TRBD2. The junction had 5 bases not matched to a gene; V was cut back by 4 bases and J by 0 bases. Germline V gene sequence: CDR1 SGHNT, CDR2 YYREEE (reference sequence). CDR3 size: 15 residues.

This chain joins TRBV13 and TRBJ2-7, with D possibly matching TRBD2 (7 bases). Per the germline V gene, CDR1 is PRHDT and CDR2 is FYEKMQ (reference sequence). The V end lost 6 bases, the J end lost 3 bases, and 15 bases lay between the germline ends. The CDR3 contains 14 residues. CDR3 DNA: TGTGCCAGCAGAGAACGGGGGGCAGACTACGAGCAGTACTTC. Translating it yields CASRERGADYEQYF.

The gene calls are TRBV27 and TRBJ2-3, with 8 bases that match TRBD2. This CDR3 is built from 16 residues. J was trimmed by 1 base and V by 7 bases; bases with no gene match: 10. Germline V CDR1 and CDR2: MNHEY, SMNVEV (reference sequence). The CDR3 protein is CASITTGTRRTDTQYF. The CDR3 DNA is TGTGCCAGCATCACCACCGGGACTAGACGCACAGATACGCAGTATTTT.

The chain joins TRBV28 to TRBJ1-5, with 10 bases lining up with TRBD1. Germline values: CDR1 MDHEN, CDR2 SYDVKM. CDR3 size: 22 residues. J gave up 2 bases and V 1 base, and 20 bases lay outside the gene matches. CDR3 in DNA: TGTGCCAGCAGTTTATCCTTTTTACGGGGGACAGGGGCCCGCTTCGGCAATCAGCCCCAGCATTTT. As protein: CASSLSFLRGTGARFGNQPQHF.